This T cell receptor beta chain derives from a study of blood T cell repertoires in COVID-19. Overall study context: Researchers got acute and convalescent COVID-19 samples from the United States, Italy and Spain. In each case, the material was cDNA or gDNA derived from T cells, B-cell-depleted T cells, or PBMCs.

Per the original data handling: Estimation of nucleated cell counts relied on the amplification of reference gene primers. Libraries were prepared by immunoSEQ multiplex PCR; TCRdb keeps only in-frame clonotypes and omits some of them. The V and J calls and the clone size are those of that table, but D and trimming were determined from the DNA. The profile shows almost 35,000 clones, nearly 80% of them singletons. With 0 bases removed from V and 5 bases from J, the gap between germline ends came to 15 bases. The CDR3 consists of 15 residues. Germline values: CDR1 SGHRS, CDR2 YFSETQ. V usage is TRBV5-1 and J usage is TRBJ2-7; TRBD1 might be the D (5 bases). Sequencing used peripheral blood. The TCR sequence derives from a man of 80 years or more with acute or convalescent COVID-19. The CDR3 here is CASSLAQGILNEQYF. For the CDR3, the DNA is TGCGCCAGCAGCTTGGCCCAGGGTATATTGAACGAGCAGTACTTC. The full variable domain, completed using reference TRBV5-1 and TRBJ2-7, is KAGVTQTPRYLIKTRGQQVTLSCSPISGHRSVSWYQQTPGQGLQFLFEYFSETQRNKGNFPGRFSGRQFSNSRSEMNVSTLELGDSALYLCASSLAQGILNEQYFGPGTRLTVT.